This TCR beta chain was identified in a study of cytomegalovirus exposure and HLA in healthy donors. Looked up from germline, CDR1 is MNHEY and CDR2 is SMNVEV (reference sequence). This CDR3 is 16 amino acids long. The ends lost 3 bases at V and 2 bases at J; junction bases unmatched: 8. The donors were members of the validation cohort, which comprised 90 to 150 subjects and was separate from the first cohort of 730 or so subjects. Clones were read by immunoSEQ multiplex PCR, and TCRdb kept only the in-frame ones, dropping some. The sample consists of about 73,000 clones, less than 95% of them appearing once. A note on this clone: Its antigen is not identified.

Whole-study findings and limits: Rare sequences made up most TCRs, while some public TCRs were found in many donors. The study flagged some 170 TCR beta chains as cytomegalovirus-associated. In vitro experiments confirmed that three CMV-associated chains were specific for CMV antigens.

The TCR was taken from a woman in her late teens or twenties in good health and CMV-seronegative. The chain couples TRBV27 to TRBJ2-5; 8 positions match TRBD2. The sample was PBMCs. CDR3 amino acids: CASSLEASGPQETQYF. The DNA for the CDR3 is TGTGCCAGCAGTTTGGAGGCTAGCGGGCCGCAAGAGACCCAGTACTTC.